This T cell receptor (beta chain) was obtained from a study of T cells in Graves' hyperthyroidism and ophthalmopathy. Whole-study context: At the time of initial diagnosis and before any treatment, peripheral blood was collected.

The source material, RNA transcripts, was used to amplify TCR beta CDR3 regions. The HTBI primer set was used in a first-round RT-PCR of the TCR CDR3. TCRdb passed the multiplex PCR reads through MiXCR, listing each CDR3 protein once. Of 200,000 to 250,000 distinct CDR3 sequences detected, 15% to 20% appear once; the ten largest clones hold about 41%. Details on this clonotype: The antigen remains unidentified.

Study observations and caveats: Most expanded thyroid clonotypes above 0.001 also appeared in blood. Patients with ophthalmopathy were separated from those with stable hyperthyroidism by a 13 V-J model.

CDR3 length equals 15 residues. Germline V lookup: CDR1 SGHTA, CDR2 FQGNSA. V lost 6 bases, J lost 7 bases, and 8 bases stayed unmatched. V gene TRBV7-2 combines with J gene TRBJ2-3; TRBD2 matches at 12 bases. This TCR was sampled from a man aged 35 to 55 with Graves' hyperthyroidism. Sequencing used blood. The chain's CDR3 is CASSRTSGVDNTQYF. CDR3 nucleotides: TGTGCCAGCAGTCGGACTAGCGGGGTCGACAATACGCAGTATTTT.